This T cell receptor beta chain derives from a study of PD-1 and CTLA-4 blockade in melanoma. This clone was seen a few times. The CDR3 is 13 residues long. With 6 bases removed from V and 4 bases from J, the gap between germline ends came to 13 bases. Here immunoSEQ multiplex PCR was the method, and the copy in TCRdb shows in-frame clones only, minus some. The sample shows tens of thousands of clones, about nine tenths of them seen only once. This chain links TRBV12-3 or TRBV12-4 with TRBJ2-7; a possible D gene is TRBD1 (6 bases). The receptor was isolated from a human donor with melanoma. The sequencing here drew on CD8+ T cells from peripheral blood, taken before anti-PD-1 treatment. The DNA of the CDR3 is TGTGCCAGCAGATCTGGGGACATTTACGAGCAGTACTTC. It yields the protein CASRSGDIYEQYF.